This T cell receptor beta chain was sequenced during a study of cytomegalovirus exposure and HLA in healthy donors. As regards this clone: Its antigen is not identified.

The germline V gene encodes CDR1 MNHEY and CDR2 SVGAGI. This CDR3 spans 13 amino acids. V lost 2 bases and J 8 bases, leaving 10 bases between the germline ends. The study ran its PCR with 60 Vbeta and 13 Jbeta primers. Clones were read by immunoSEQ multiplex PCR, and TCRdb kept only the in-frame ones, dropping some. The table has around 150,000 clones, roughly 80% seen once. General study results and limits: Later work found that TCR association rates differed between HLA loci; DRB1 had the most and HLA-C the fewest. What TCR beta sequences reportedly achieved was accurate prediction of HLA-A and HLA-B alleles in most subjects. Previous analysis showed most TCR beta V segments were productive about 87% or about 30% of the time.

The TCR comes from a man aged 30-40 years in good health and CMV-seropositive. Sample: PBMCs. This chain links TRBV6-5 with TRBJ2-1, with D perhaps matching TRBD1 (6 bases). The DNA of the CDR3 is TGTGCCAGCAGTTACCAGCGGACAGATGAGCAGTTCTTC. Translated: CASSYQRTDEQFF.